This T cell receptor (beta chain) was observed in a study of OX40 agonist ivuxolimab in advanced cancers. As for the study in general: Two cutaneous melanoma patients and one hepatocellular carcinoma patient, three in all, had partial responses.

Profiled with immunoSEQ multiplex PCR; TCRdb holds only in-frame clones, not every one. The table lists tens of thousands of clones, roughly 83% of them singletons, with approximately 7.4% in the top ten. Study results and caveats: Antigens targeted by the expanded peripheral T cells were not determined. Clonal expansion from baseline to week 6 occurred in both CD4+ and CD8+ T cells.

As for this clone: The antigen is not known.

V lost 5 bases and J lost 5, with 15 bases in between. This CDR3 comprises 13 residues. Germline V gene sequence: CDR1 SQVTM, CDR2 ANQGSEA. The source is an adult with an advanced solid tumor such as melanoma, head and neck, liver or kidney cancer. The chain uses TRBV29-1 and TRBJ1-1, with D possibly being TRBD1 (6 bases). Sequences were derived from CD4+ or CD8+ T cells sorted from blood, sampled in a trial of the OX40 agonist ivuxolimab. This CDR3 is CSVQQGRATEAFF. CDR3 bases: TGCAGCGTTCAACAGGGAAGAGCGACTGAAGCTTTCTTT.